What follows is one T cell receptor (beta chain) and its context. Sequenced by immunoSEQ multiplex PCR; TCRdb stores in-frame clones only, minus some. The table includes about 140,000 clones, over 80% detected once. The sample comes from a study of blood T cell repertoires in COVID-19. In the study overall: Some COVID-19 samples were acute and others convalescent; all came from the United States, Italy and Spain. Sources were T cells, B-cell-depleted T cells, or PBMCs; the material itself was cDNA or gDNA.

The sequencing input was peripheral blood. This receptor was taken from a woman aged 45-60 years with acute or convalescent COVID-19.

This CDR3 reads CASSSGASTDTQYF. CDR3 nucleotides: TGTGCCAGCAGTTCAGGGGCTAGCACAGATACGCAGTATTTT. The chain links TRBV27 to TRBJ2-3; D might be TRBD1 (6 bases). Deletions cut 4 bases from V and 0 bases from J, with 8 bases between. From germline, CDR1 is MNHEY and CDR2 SMNVEV (reference sequence). The CDR3 spans 14 residues.